This T cell receptor beta chain came from a study of CD8 T cells in ankylosing spondylitis. Generation of TCR beta libraries employed quantitative 5'-RACE incorporating molecular barcodes. MiXCR was run by TCRdb on the 5' RACE reads, yielding one entry per CDR3 protein. The sample lists a few hundred thousand distinct CDR3 sequences; about a sixth were seen once. The sample consisted of blood, either unsorted or a sorted T cell fraction (not recorded which). The TCR comes from a male donor with ankylosing spondylitis or in good health (not recorded which).

The CDR3 sequence: CASTTEEGHPYEQYF. The CDR3 DNA sequence: TGTGCCAGCACCACCGAGGAGGGCCACCCGTACGAGCAGTACTTC. The rearrangement joins TRBV6-1 to TRBJ2-7; TRBD2 is a possible D gene (6 bases). Germline values: CDR1 MNHNS, CDR2 SASEGT. CDR3 length: 15 amino acids. Trimming pared 7 bases from V and 4 bases from J, leaving 20 bases between.